This T cell receptor beta chain was captured in a study of STAT5B mutations in CD4+ large granular lymphocyte leukemia. Regarding the study as a whole: Without HLA matching, higher CD4+ than CD8+ T-LGLL clonality could reflect small sample size.

This clone occurred a few times. Its antigen is still unknown. The protocol was immunoSEQ multiplex PCR, while the TCRdb copy is restricted to in-frame clones and leaves out a portion. Of approximately 30,000 clones listed, 65% to 70% are singletons. The receptor's source is a human donor in good health. The sequencing sample was made of CD4+ T cells from blood buffy coats.

The CDR3 coding sequence is TGTGCCAGCAGCAGTTCCAATAATTCACCCCTCCACTTT. Translating it yields CASSSSNNSPLHF. V gene TRBV11-1 combines with J gene TRBJ1-6; D is unclear. Germline V gives CDR1 SGHAT, CDR2 FQDESV (reference sequence). Trimming removed 5 bases at V and 5 bases at J, with 7 bases between. CDR3 length: 13 amino acids.